Listed below are T cell receptor beta chains from one sample, sequenced in a study of blood T cell repertoires in COVID-19. The table came from immunoSEQ multiplex PCR; TCRdb's copy has only in-frame clones and leaves some out. The sample lists some 250,000 clones, over 75% occurring once. Sequenced input: peripheral blood. All receptors come from a human donor in a cohort sampled during active COVID-19. Both conserved end residues are part of each CDR3. Fields, in order: clone size, J gene, V gene, D gene, CDR3 DNA, CDR3 protein. The D gene is left open where the match is weak. Rows give clone size only sometimes, using once, few, many, or a class for an expanded clone.

abundance: -
j_gene: TRBJ1-3
v_gene: TRBV30
d_gene: -
CDR3nt: TGTGCCTGGCAAGTTGCATTATCCCCATCTCATCTAAGTGGAAACACCATATATTTT
CDR3aa: CAWQVALSPSHLSGNTIYF

abundance: -
j_gene: TRBJ2-1
v_gene: TRBV7-2
d_gene: TRBD2
CDR3nt: TGTGCCAGCCGGCTAGCGGGGGGGCCCAGCTCCTACAATGAGCAGTTCTTC
CDR3aa: CASRLAGGPSSYNEQFF

abundance: -
j_gene: TRBJ2-2
v_gene: TRBV27
d_gene: -
CDR3nt: TGTGCCAGCGGGAGTTCGAACACCGGGGAGCTGTTTTTT
CDR3aa: CASGSSNTGELFF

abundance: -
j_gene: TRBJ1-1
v_gene: TRBV27
d_gene: -
CDR3nt: TGTGCCAGCAGTCCAGGTCGCATGAACACTGAAGCTTTCTTT
CDR3aa: CASSPGRMNTEAFF

abundance: -
j_gene: TRBJ2-5
v_gene: TRBV12-3/TRBV12-4
d_gene: -
CDR3nt: TGTGCCAGCAGTGCGGGTTCGATAGAGACCCAGTACTTC
CDR3aa: CASSAGSIETQYF

abundance: -
j_gene: TRBJ2-7
v_gene: TRBV7-2
d_gene: TRBD2
CDR3nt: TGTGCCAGCAGCTTAGCCGGGACTAGCGGTCCCTACGAGCAGTACTTC
CDR3aa: CASSLAGTSGPYEQYF

abundance: -
j_gene: TRBJ1-5
v_gene: TRBV19
d_gene: -
CDR3nt: TGTGCCAGTAGTATAGCGGAGAATCAGCCCCAGCATTTT
CDR3aa: CASSIAENQPQHF

abundance: -
j_gene: TRBJ1-3
v_gene: TRBV13
d_gene: -
CDR3nt: TGTGCCAGCAGCTCCCGGAGCTCTGGAAACACCATATATTTT
CDR3aa: CASSSRSSGNTIYF

abundance: -
j_gene: TRBJ1-5
v_gene: TRBV3-1/TRBV3-2
d_gene: TRBD1
CDR3nt: TGTGCCAGCAGCATCAGACAGGGTAGCAATCAGCCCCAGCATTTT
CDR3aa: CASSIRQGSNQPQHF

abundance: -
j_gene: TRBJ1-3
v_gene: TRBV7-2
d_gene: -
CDR3nt: TGTGCCAGCAGCTTAACCCGGGGGGGAAACACCATATATTTT
CDR3aa: CASSLTRGGNTIYF

abundance: -
j_gene: TRBJ2-2
v_gene: TRBV6-2/TRBV6-3
d_gene: TRBD1
CDR3nt: TGTGCCAGCAGCCACAGAGACAGGGGTGGGAGCACCGGGGAGCTGTTTTTT
CDR3aa: CASSHRDRGGSTGELFF

abundance: -
j_gene: TRBJ1-6
v_gene: TRBV5-6
d_gene: TRBD1
CDR3nt: TGTGCCAGCAGCGGCCGGACAGGTTCGAATTCACCCCTCCACTTT
CDR3aa: CASSGRTGSNSPLHF

abundance: -
j_gene: TRBJ2-7
v_gene: TRBV11-2
d_gene: -
CDR3nt: TGTGCCAGCAGCTTAGCACTAGCAGCTTCCTACGAGCAGTACTTC
CDR3aa: CASSLALAASYEQYF

abundance: -
j_gene: TRBJ2-2
v_gene: TRBV28
d_gene: -
CDR3nt: TGTGCCAGCAGCCGCTTGGGACTCCTCAACACCGGGGAGCTGTTTTTT
CDR3aa: CASSRLGLLNTGELFF

abundance: -
j_gene: TRBJ1-6
v_gene: TRBV19
d_gene: -
CDR3nt: TGTGCCAGTAGCTCCGACAGCTCCTATAATTCACCCCTCCACTTT
CDR3aa: CASSSDSSYNSPLHF

abundance: -
j_gene: TRBJ1-1
v_gene: TRBV18
d_gene: -
CDR3nt: TGTGCCAGCTCACAAGGCCAGGAAACTGAAGCTTTCTTT
CDR3aa: CASSQGQETEAFF

abundance: -
j_gene: TRBJ2-7
v_gene: TRBV6-5
d_gene: -
CDR3nt: TGTGCCAGCGATATTTGGACAGACAGCTCCTACGAGCAGTACTTC
CDR3aa: CASDIWTDSSYEQYF

abundance: -
j_gene: TRBJ2-5
v_gene: TRBV28
d_gene: TRBD1
CDR3nt: TGTGCCAGCAGTTTAGCGGGACAGGGTAACCAAGAGACCCAGTACTTC
CDR3aa: CASSLAGQGNQETQYF

abundance: -
j_gene: TRBJ1-1
v_gene: TRBV19
d_gene: -
CDR3nt: TGTGCCAGTAGGCCCGGGACAAGCCGCTCTGAAGCTTTCTTT
CDR3aa: CASRPGTSRSEAFF

abundance: once
j_gene: TRBJ1-6
v_gene: TRBV3-1/TRBV3-2
d_gene: -
CDR3nt: TGTGCCAGCAGCCAAGATCCTGCAGGGGCGGGCCACTTT
CDR3aa: CASSQDPAGAGHF

abundance: -
j_gene: TRBJ2-7
v_gene: TRBV19
d_gene: -
CDR3nt: TGTGCCAGTTCCACAGGGACTAACTCCTACGAGCAGTACTTC
CDR3aa: CASSTGTNSYEQYF

abundance: -
j_gene: TRBJ1-5
v_gene: TRBV24-1
d_gene: -
CDR3nt: TGTGCCACCGTAGATTTTAGGGGAAGCAATCAGCCCCAGCATTTT
CDR3aa: CATVDFRGSNQPQHF

abundance: -
j_gene: TRBJ2-7
v_gene: TRBV13
d_gene: TRBD2
CDR3nt: TGTGCCAGCAGCTCAACCGGGACTAGCGGGAGGACCCTCTACGAGCAGTACTTC
CDR3aa: CASSSTGTSGRTLYEQYF